This T cell receptor (beta chain) was recovered during a study of response to subunit inactivated influenza vaccine. MiXCR, run by TCRdb on the RT-PCR reads, gives a single entry per CDR3 protein. The sample yields 500,000 to 550,000 distinct CDR3 sequences, under 9% seen once. Losses at the gene ends were 1 base for V and 1 base for J; bases not matched to a gene: 12. Germline V gives CDR1 DFQATT, CDR2 SNEGSKA (reference sequence). CDR3 length equals 17 residues. The chain joins TRBV20-1 to TRBJ2-5, with 7 bases that match TRBD2. The origin of this receptor is a man aged 50 to 69 who received an inactivated influenza vaccine. This specimen was PBMCs from blood, taken less than 30 months after vaccination. The CDR3 region is CSARVFGGSRTQETQYF. The DNA of the CDR3 is TGCAGTGCTAGAGTCTTCGGCGGGAGCAGAACCCAAGAGACCCAGTACTTC.